These 11 T cell receptor beta chains share one sample of origin, sequenced in a study of blood T cell repertoires in COVID-19 (dated by TCRdb to the early 2020s). Library prep was done by the immunoSEQ multiplex PCR assay. TCRdb carries this immuneACCESS record with in-frame sequences only. Its versions omit some clonotypes, under half of them owing to an unresolved V gene in the studies checked, with the rest unexplained. The sample table holds hundreds of thousands of clones, of which more than 75% were seen once. Over 2% of the sample belongs to the ten largest clones. The sequencing input was PBMCs or T cells enriched from blood (not recorded which). The source of these receptors is a woman aged 55-70 years in a cohort exposed to, infected with or recovered from COVID-19 (not recorded which).

This chain connects TRBV5-1 to TRBJ1-2, with D possibly TRBD1 on 6 matching bases. This CDR3 spans 14 amino acids. Germline loops: CDR1 SGHRS, CDR2 YFSETQ. V lost 4 bases and J 4 bases, leaving 14 bases between the germline ends. The DNA of the CDR3 is TGCGCCAGCAGCAGGAAGGACAGCACCTATGGCTACACCTTC. This sequence encodes CASSRKDSTYGYTF. Full variable domain (rest looked up from reference TRBV5-1 and TRBJ1-2): KAGVTQTPRYLIKTRGQQVTLSCSPISGHRSVSWYQQTPGQGLQFLFEYFSETQRNKGNFPGRFSGRQFSNSRSEMNVSTLELGDSALYLCASSRKDSTYGYTFGSGTRLTVV.

This clone has only one observation. The chain carries TRBV5-1 and TRBJ2-1, with 10 bases lining up with TRBD1. V shed 5 bases, J shed 4 bases, and the junction held 3 bases outside the gene matches. The germline gives CDR1 SGHRS, CDR2 YFSETQ. The CDR3 consists of 14 residues. DNA of the CDR3: TGCGCCAGCAGATCGGGACAGGGGTACAATGAGCAGTTCTTC. Its translation is CASRSGQGYNEQFF.

This sequence joins TRBV7-2 and TRBJ2-7; TRBD2 aligns across 7 bases. This CDR3 region has 15 residues. J lost 1 base, V lost 3 bases, and 6 bases had no gene match. Germline CDR1 reads SGHTA; CDR2 reads FQGNSA. The CDR3 sequence is CASSFGSSGSYEQYF. For the CDR3, the DNA is TGTGCCAGCAGCTTCGGCTCTAGCGGATCCTACGAGCAGTACTTC.

This clone has just one count. This chain connects TRBV9 to TRBJ1-3; unclear D gene. Germline CDR1 is SGDLS and CDR2 is YYNGEE. The CDR3 is 15 residues long. Trimming left V 0 bases short and J 2 bases short, with 9 bases between. CDR3 region: CASSVEDSPGNTIYF. The CDR3 DNA reads as TGTGCCAGCAGCGTAGAAGATAGCCCTGGAAACACCATATATTTT.

V usage is TRBV5-1 and J usage is TRBJ1-1, with 8 bases matching TRBD1. Trimming removed 0 bases from V and 5 bases from J; junction bases left unmatched: 9. Germline V gives CDR1 SGHRS, CDR2 YFSETQ. CDR3 size: 16 residues. CDR3 residues: CASSLGFRGLGTEAFF. In DNA form, the CDR3 reads TGCGCCAGCAGCTTGGGATTCAGGGGGCTAGGGACTGAAGCTTTCTTT.

The chain joins TRBV28 to TRBJ2-1; 9 bases are shared with TRBD2. The CDR3 runs to 17 residues. The germline V gene encodes CDR1 MDHEN and CDR2 SYDVKM. Trimming removed 5 bases from V and 4 bases from J; junction bases left unmatched: 12. The CDR3 sequence is CASSTIGLAGLYNEQFF. Here the CDR3 DNA reads TGTGCCAGCAGTACTATTGGTCTAGCGGGACTGTACAATGAGCAGTTCTTC.

The chain employs TRBV30 and TRBJ1-4; D not certain. CDR1 GTSNPN and CDR2 SVGIG come from the germline V gene (reference sequence). The V end lost 5 bases, the J end lost 3 bases, and 13 bases lay between the germline ends. The CDR3 sequence is 14 residues long. In DNA form, the CDR3 reads TGTGCCTGGGACACTCTCGGGGCTAATGAAAAACTGTTTTTT. Protein sequence: CAWDTLGANEKLFF.

The V call is TRBV28, the J call TRBJ1-3; tentatively, D is TRBD1 (5 bases). Deletions cut 1 base from V and 4 bases from J, with 11 bases between. Germline CDR1 is MDHEN and CDR2 is SYDVKM. This CDR3 is built from 15 residues. CDR3 nucleotide sequence: TGTGCCAGCAGTTTATTGGGGGGGAAAGGAAACACCATATATTTT. It yields the protein CASSLLGGKGNTIYF.

The rearrangement links TRBV2 to TRBJ1-5; 7 bases match TRBD1. J gave up 3 bases and V 2 bases, and 4 bases lay outside the gene matches. The CDR3 totals 15 residues. Germline V gene sequence: CDR1 SNHLY, CDR2 FYNNEI. CDR3 coding DNA: TGTGCCAGCAGTGAACAGGGGGTGATCAATCAGCCCCAGCATTTT. It specifies CASSEQGVINQPQHF.

The chain employs TRBV7-2 and TRBJ1-6, with D unresolved. CDR1 SGHTA and CDR2 FQGNSA come from the germline V gene. With 1 base removed from V and 7 bases from J, the gap between germline ends came to 11 bases. The CDR3 consists of 15 residues. The CDR3 loop is CASSLGAVRNSPLHF. CDR3 DNA: TGTGCCAGCAGCTTAGGGGCAGTTCGCAATTCACCCCTCCACTTT. The full variable domain, completed using reference TRBV7-2 and TRBJ1-6, is GAGVSQSPSNKVTEKGKDVELRCDPISGHTALYWYRQSLGQGLEFLIYFQGNSAPDKSGLPSDRFSAERTGGSVSTLTIQRTQQEDSAVYLCASSLGAVRNSPLHFGNGTRLTVT.

The genes are TRBV10-1 and TRBJ1-6, with 10 bases lining up with TRBD1. Germline CDR1 reads WNHNN; CDR2 reads SYGVQD (reference sequence). The V and J ends lost 2 bases and 9 bases, in that order; junction bases with no gene match: 1. CDR3 size: 14 residues. Here the CDR3 DNA reads TGCGCCAGCAGTGAGGGGACAGGGGCTTCACCCCTCCACTTT. Protein sequence: CASSEGTGASPLHF.